Sequencing of this TCR beta chain was carried out in a study of blood T cell repertoires in COVID-19. Study-level information: Whether acute or convalescent, the COVID-19 samples came from the United States, Italy and Spain.

The CDR3 is made up of 14 amino acids. The V and J ends lost 5 bases and 0 bases respectively, with 7 bases between them. The germline V gene has CDR1 SGHNT and CDR2 YENEEA. Original processing notes: By means of reference gene primer amplification, nucleated cell counts were estimated. Sequenced by immunoSEQ multiplex PCR; TCRdb stores in-frame clones only, minus some. Clone size and V and J calls were adopted from that table, with D and trimming inferred from the DNA. The sample contains some 69,000 clones, roughly 87% of which appear only once. Seattle's enrolled individuals joined amid active infection and were then monitored longitudinally.

The gene calls are TRBV11-3 and TRBJ2-2; D gene ambiguous. The source is a man between 45 and 60 years old with COVID-19, enrolled during active disease. The sequenced sample consisted of peripheral blood. This chain's CDR3 is CASSPISNTGELFF. The CDR3 bases are TGTGCCAGCAGCCCTATCTCGAACACCGGGGAGCTGTTTTTT.